What follows describes a single TCR beta chain. This entry is derived from a study of blood T cell repertoires in COVID-19. Study-level background: In each case, the material was cDNA or gDNA derived from T cells, B-cell-depleted T cells, or PBMCs.

With 6 bases removed from V and 7 bases from J, the gap between germline ends came to 12 bases. Germline V lookup: CDR1 SEHNR, CDR2 FQNEAQ (reference sequence). The CDR3 has 13 amino acids. TCRdb's table, derived via immunoSEQ multiplex PCR, lists solely in-frame clones and lacks some. This table holds under 300,000 clones, roughly 87% found once. The TCR sequence derives from a man in his fifties or sixties who had recovered from COVID-19. Sequenced input: peripheral blood. The chain combines TRBV7-9 with TRBJ1-4, with D perhaps matching TRBD1 (6 bases). For the CDR3, the DNA is TGTGCCAGCAGACTGACAGGACTTGAAAAACTGTTTTTT. This encodes CASRLTGLEKLFF. The full variable domain, in which reference TRBV7-9 and TRBJ1-4 provide the parts outside the CDR3, is DTGVSQNPRHKITKRGQNVTFRCDPISEHNRLYWYRQTLGQGPEFLTYFQNEAQLEKSRLLSDRFSAERPKGSFSTLEIQRTEQGDSAMYLCASRLTGLEKLFFGSGTQLSVL.